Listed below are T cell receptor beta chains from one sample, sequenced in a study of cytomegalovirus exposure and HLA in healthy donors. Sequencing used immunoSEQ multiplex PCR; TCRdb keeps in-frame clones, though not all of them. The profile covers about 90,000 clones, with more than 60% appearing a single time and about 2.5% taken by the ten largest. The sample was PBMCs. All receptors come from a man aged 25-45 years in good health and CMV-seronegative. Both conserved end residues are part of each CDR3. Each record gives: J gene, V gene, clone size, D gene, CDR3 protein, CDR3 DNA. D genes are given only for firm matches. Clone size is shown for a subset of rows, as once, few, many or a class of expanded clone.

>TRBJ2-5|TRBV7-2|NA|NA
CASSQGRGRETQYF
TGTGCCAGCAGCCAGGGGAGGGGTCGAGAGACCCAGTACTTC
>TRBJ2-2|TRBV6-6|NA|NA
CASSYVRNLNTGELFF
TGTGCCAGCAGTTACGTGCGGAACCTGAACACCGGGGAGCTGTTTTTT
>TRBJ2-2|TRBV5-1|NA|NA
CASSFGGNTGELFF
TGCGCCAGCAGCTTCGGGGGGAACACCGGGGAGCTGTTTTTT
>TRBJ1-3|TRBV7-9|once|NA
CASSSQRRETGNTIYF
TGTGCCAGCAGCTCTCAACGGCGGGAAACTGGAAACACCATATATTTT
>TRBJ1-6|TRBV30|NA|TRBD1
CAWGQGPFNSPLHF
TGTGCCTGGGGACAGGGGCCGTTTAATTCACCCCTCCACTTT
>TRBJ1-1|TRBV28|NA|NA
CASNHPDRNTEAFF
TGTGCCAGCAACCACCCGGACAGGAACACTGAAGCTTTCTTT
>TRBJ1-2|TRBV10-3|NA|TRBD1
CATVQGAHGYTF
TGTGCCACCGTACAGGGGGCGCATGGCTACACCTTC
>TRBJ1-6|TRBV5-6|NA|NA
CASSLTTGWSYNSPLHF
TGTGCCAGCAGCTTGACGACTGGGTGGTCCTATAATTCACCCCTCCACTTT
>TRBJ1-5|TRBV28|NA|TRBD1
CASSTTGTGVIQPQHF
TGTGCCAGCAGTACCACCGGGACAGGGGTTATACAGCCCCAGCATTTT
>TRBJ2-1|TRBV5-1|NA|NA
CASSSAGDEQFF
TGCGCCAGCAGCTCGGCAGGGGATGAGCAGTTCTTC
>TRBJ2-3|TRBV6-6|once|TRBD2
CASSSRLAGGTDTQYF
TGTGCCAGCAGTTCCCGACTAGCGGGGGGGACAGATACGCAGTATTTT
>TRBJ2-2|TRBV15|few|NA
CATRVRDFANTGELFF
TGTGCCACCAGAGTAAGAGATTTCGCGAACACCGGGGAGCTGTTTTTT
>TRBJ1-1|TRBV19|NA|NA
CASSIGGGAAVGAFF
TGTGCCAGTAGTATCGGAGGAGGGGCCGCCGTTGGGGCTTTCTTT
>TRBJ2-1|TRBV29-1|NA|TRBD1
CSIGGTGNYNEQFF
TGCAGCATCGGCGGGACAGGGAACTACAATGAGCAGTTCTTC
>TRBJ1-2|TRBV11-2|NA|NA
CASSLNRVGGYGYTF
TGTGCCAGCAGCTTAAACAGGGTAGGAGGCTATGGCTACACCTTC
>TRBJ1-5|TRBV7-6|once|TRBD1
CASSAGTRTGANQPQHF
TGTGCCAGCAGCGCTGGAACCCGGACAGGTGCTAATCAGCCCCAGCATTTT
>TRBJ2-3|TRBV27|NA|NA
CASSDLPGDTQYF
TGTGCCAGCAGTGACTTACCTGGGGATACGCAGTATTTT
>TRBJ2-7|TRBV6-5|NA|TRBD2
CASSYSFEAGRYEQYF
TGTGCCAGCAGTTACTCGTTCGAAGCGGGGCGCTACGAGCAGTACTTC
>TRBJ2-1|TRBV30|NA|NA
CACRGGSSYNEQFF
TGTGCCTGCCGGGGTGGGAGCTCCTACAATGAGCAGTTCTTC
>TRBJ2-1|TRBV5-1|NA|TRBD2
CASGPSGGYNEQFF
TGCGCCAGCGGGCCGAGCGGGGGCTACAATGAGCAGTTCTTC
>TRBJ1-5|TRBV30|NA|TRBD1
CAWSVPGGYQHF
TGTGCCTGGAGTGTACCAGGGGGCTACCAGCATTTT
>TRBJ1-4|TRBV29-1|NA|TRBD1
CSGGSGGQGTNEKLFF
TGCAGCGGGGGTTCAGGGGGGCAGGGAACTAATGAAAAACTGTTTTTT
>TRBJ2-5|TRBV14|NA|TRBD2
CASSQGGLAGWTQYF
TGTGCCAGCAGCCAAGGGGGACTAGCCGGCTGGACCCAGTACTTC
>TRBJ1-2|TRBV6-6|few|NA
CASSYSLSYGYTF
TGTGCCAGCAGTTACTCCCTGTCTTATGGCTACACCTTC
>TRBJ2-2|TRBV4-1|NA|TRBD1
CASTQADRANTGELFF
TGCGCCAGCACCCAAGCCGACAGGGCGAACACCGGGGAGCTGTTTTTT
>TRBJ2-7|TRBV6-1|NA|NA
CASSGGLISSYEQYF
TGTGCCAGCAGTGGAGGACTGATCTCGTCCTACGAGCAGTACTTC
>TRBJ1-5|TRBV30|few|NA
CAWSRDNQPQHF
TGTGCCTGGAGTCGGGACAATCAGCCCCAGCATTTT
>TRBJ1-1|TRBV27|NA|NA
CASSWGRNTEAFF
TGTGCCAGCAGTTGGGGGCGGAACACTGAAGCTTTCTTT
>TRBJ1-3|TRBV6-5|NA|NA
CASSYGIGSSGNTIYF
TGTGCCAGCAGTTACGGGATAGGGAGCTCTGGAAACACCATATATTTT
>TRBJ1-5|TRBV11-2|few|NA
CASSLGQNSNQPQHF
TGTGCCAGCAGCCTCGGACAGAATAGCAATCAGCCCCAGCATTTT
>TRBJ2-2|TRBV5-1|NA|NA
CASSLVQGNTGELFF
TGCGCCAGCAGCTTGGTGCAGGGGAACACCGGGGAGCTGTTTTTT
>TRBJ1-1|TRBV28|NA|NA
CASSLAARQAHTEAFF
TGTGCCAGCAGTTTAGCAGCAAGGCAGGCCCACACTGAAGCTTTCTTT
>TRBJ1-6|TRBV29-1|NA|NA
CSVVLAGKNSPLHF
TGCAGCGTTGTACTGGCAGGGAAGAATTCACCCCTCCACTTT
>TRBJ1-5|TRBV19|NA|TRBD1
CASSLDRAPYQPQHF
TGTGCCAGTAGCCTAGACAGGGCTCCTTATCAGCCCCAGCATTTT
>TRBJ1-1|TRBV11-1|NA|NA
CASSALMYTEAFF
TGTGCCAGCAGCGCCCTAATGTACACTGAAGCTTTCTTT
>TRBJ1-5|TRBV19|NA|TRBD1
CASTDHGQGWNQPQHF
TGTGCCAGTACCGACCACGGACAGGGGTGGAATCAGCCCCAGCATTTT
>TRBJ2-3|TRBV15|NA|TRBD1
CATSGQGGGTDTQYF
TGTGCCACCAGCGGACAGGGGGGAGGCACAGATACGCAGTATTTT
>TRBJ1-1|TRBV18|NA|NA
CASSQNFMGSGTEAFF
TGTGCCAGCTCACAGAATTTCATGGGGAGTGGGACTGAAGCTTTCTTT
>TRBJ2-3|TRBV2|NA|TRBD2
CASSPGLAGDTDTQYF
TGTGCCAGCAGCCCGGGACTAGCGGGGGACACAGATACGCAGTATTTT
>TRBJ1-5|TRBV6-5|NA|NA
CASSYQSNQPQHF
TGTGCCAGCAGTTACCAGTCTAATCAGCCCCAGCATTTT
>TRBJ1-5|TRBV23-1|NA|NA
CASSPSGSDNQPQHF
TGCGCCAGCAGTCCCTCGGGGTCCGACAATCAGCCCCAGCATTTT
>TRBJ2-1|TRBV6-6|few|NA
CASSPEGLAYNEQFF
TGTGCCAGCAGTCCAGAGGGACTTGCCTACAATGAGCAGTTCTTC
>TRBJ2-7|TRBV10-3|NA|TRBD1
CAISDKTGTYEQYF
TGTGCCATCAGTGATAAGACAGGGACGTACGAGCAGTACTTC
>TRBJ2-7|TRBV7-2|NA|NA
CASSLAGDEQYF
TGTGCCAGCAGCTTAGCCGGGGACGAGCAGTACTTC
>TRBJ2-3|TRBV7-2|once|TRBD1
CASSLVGTGSTDTQYF
TGTGCCAGCAGCTTAGTCGGGACAGGGAGCACAGATACGCAGTATTTT
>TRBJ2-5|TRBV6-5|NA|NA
CASSTRVEETQYF
TGTGCCAGCAGTACACGGGTCGAAGAGACCCAGTACTTC
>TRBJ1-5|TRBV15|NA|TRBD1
CATRLGTGGNQPQHF
TGTGCCACCAGACTCGGGACAGGGGGCAATCAGCCCCAGCATTTT
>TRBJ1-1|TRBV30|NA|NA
CAWSVWGGAPEAFF
TGTGCCTGGAGTGTTTGGGGGGGGGCCCCTGAAGCTTTCTTT
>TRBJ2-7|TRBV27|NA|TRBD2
CASSFRGGETYEQYF
TGTGCCAGCAGTTTTCGGGGGGGCGAGACATACGAGCAGTACTTC
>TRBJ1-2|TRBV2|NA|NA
CASRDTPNYGYTF
TGTGCCAGCAGAGATACACCTAACTATGGCTACACCTTC
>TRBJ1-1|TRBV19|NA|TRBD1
CASSEQGGTEAFF
TGTGCCAGTAGTGAACAGGGGGGTACTGAAGCTTTCTTT